These 19 T cell receptor beta chains were sequenced from one sample in a study of metastatic and nonmetastatic thyroid tumors. Patients underwent thyroid surgery, and none had received any treatment before it. TCRdb redid the clone calls on the PCR reads using MiXCR. This table holds thousands of clones, about 27% found once. Input material: adjacent normal tissue. All receptors come from a female donor with papillary thyroid cancer or a benign thyroid nodule (not recorded which). Some clones in this sample may be carry-over from other donors' samples.

This chain joins TRBV27 and TRBJ1-2; 8 bases align to TRBD1. Germline CDR1 is MNHEY and CDR2 is SMNVEV (reference sequence). CDR3 length: 17 residues. V lost 8 bases to trimming and J lost 4 bases; unmatched junction nucleotides: 18. The DNA for the CDR3 is TGTGCCAGCCGGCCGGGACAGGCGCGAAAAGGGCCCTATGGCTACACCTTC. This sequence encodes CASRPGQARKGPYGYTF.

The chain couples TRBV7-2 to TRBJ1-4, with TRBD1 as a possible D gene (5 bases). The CDR3 has 13 residues. V was clipped by 5 bases and J by 4 bases, with 8 bases between them. From germline, CDR1 is SGHTA and CDR2 FQGNSA. CDR3: CASSAGLNEKLFF. CDR3 nucleotides: TGTGCCAGCAGCGCGGGACTTAATGAAAAACTGTTTTTT.

This clone was recorded at least ten times. One base away lies a much larger clone, so this may be a sequencing read error. In DNA, the CDR3 is TGCGCCAGCAGTCACGGAACCACCATATATTTT. This gives the protein CASSHGTTIYF. V and J are TRBV10-2 and TRBJ1-3; D uncertain. The V gene's germline CDR1 is WSHSY and CDR2 SAAADI. The length of the CDR3 is 11 residues.

This clone was recorded a few times. A read error may account for a junction end that differs from germline. The chain uses TRBV28 and TRBJ2-7; 8 nucleotides match TRBD1. CDR3 size: 12 residues. Germline CDR1 is MDHEN and CDR2 is SYDVKM. For the CDR3, the DNA is TGTGCCAGCAGTTTGGACAGGGACGAGCCGTACTTC. It yields the protein CASSLDRDEPYF.

This clone appeared a few times. The CDR3 region is CASSTGSGGITDTQYF. The CDR3 region has the DNA TGTGCCAGCAGTACCGGTTCGGGGGGGATCACAGATACGCAGTATTTT. The chain couples TRBV6-1 to TRBJ2-3; 8 bases agree with TRBD2. Germline assignment: CDR1 MNHNS and CDR2 SASEGT. The CDR3 loop spans 16 amino acids. Trimming cost V 5 bases and J 2 bases; bases outside gene matches: 9.

The genes are TRBV20-1 and TRBJ2-5; 8 nucleotides match TRBD2. Germline trimming cut 5 bases from V and 2 bases from J; bases unmatched to any gene: 4. Germline CDR1 is DFQATT and CDR2 is SNEGSKA (reference sequence). This CDR3 contains 13 residues. The CDR3 nucleotides are TGCAGTGCTCTCGGACTAGCACAAGAGACCCAGTACTTC. Protein product: CSALGLAQETQYF.

Only a few counts were recorded for this clone. The rearrangement joins TRBV28 to TRBJ2-3; TRBD2 aligns across 8 bases. The CDR3 is 18 amino acids. Germline lookup yields CDR1 MDHEN and CDR2 SYDVKM. The V segment lost 4 bases and the J segment 2 bases; nucleotides outside the gene matches: 14. The CDR3 is CASSWPGLVTHFTDTQYF. The DNA for the CDR3 is TGTGCCAGCAGTTGGCCGGGACTAGTAACCCACTTCACAGATACGCAGTATTTT.

The chain joins TRBV11-2 to TRBJ2-1, with TRBD1 matching 7 bases. V lost 3 bases and J lost 10; bases outside the gene matches: 9. Germline-derived CDR1 and CDR2 are SGHAT and FQNNGV. CDR3 length: 14 amino acids. DNA of the CDR3: TGTGCCAGCAGCTTCGGGGACAGTACATGGGAGCAGTTCTTC. It yields the protein CASSFGDSTWEQFF.

This clone occurred a few times. The chain couples TRBV19 to TRBJ2-2; D call uncertain. The CDR3 is made up of 15 amino acids. Trimming left V 5 bases short and J 0 bases short, with 10 bases between. CDR1 LNHDA and CDR2 SQIVND come from the germline V gene (reference sequence). CDR3 loop: CASSPTVPNTGELFF. DNA for the CDR3: TGTGCCAGTAGTCCAACAGTCCCGAACACCGGGGAGCTGTTTTTT.

V and J are TRBV5-1 and TRBJ2-3; a possible D gene is TRBD1 (6 bases). The CDR3 is 17 residues long. Per the germline V gene, CDR1 is SGHRS and CDR2 is YFSETQ. The germline V and J ends were trimmed by 4 bases and 0 bases, with 18 bases remaining between them. DNA of the CDR3: TGCGCCAGCAGCAGGGGTACCGGGACATCTAGCACAGATACGCAGTATTTT. Encoded protein: CASSRGTGTSSTDTQYF.

This clone has more than one count but fewer than ten. This chain joins TRBV28 and TRBJ2-2; D may correspond to TRBD1 or TRBD2 (6 bases each). Trimming stripped 5 bases from V and 3 bases from J, with 16 bases between. Per germline, CDR1 MDHEN and CDR2 SYDVKM. The CDR3 is 16 residues long. CDR3 residues: CASSPPGGGYTGELFF. The CDR3 DNA is TGTGCCAGCAGTCCACCCGGGGGCGGGTACACCGGGGAGCTGTTTTTT.

This clone was counted many times. The chain has TRBV20-1 and TRBJ2-3; possible D gene TRBD1, 6 bases. V gave up 6 bases and J gave up 4 bases, with 20 bases separating them. The CDR3 has 15 amino acids. The germline CDR1 and CDR2 sequences are DFQATT and SNEGSKA (reference sequence). As DNA, the CDR3 is TGCAGTGCGCCTAACAGGGCGGCCGGCGCAGATACGCAGTATTTT. This codes for CSAPNRAAGADTQYF.

This clone was observed a few times. This may be a read error: a much more frequent sequence differs by one nucleotide. The same CDR3 arises from other DNA sequences in this sample as well. The chain has TRBV29-1 and TRBJ1-5; D uncertain. This CDR3 has 12 residues. Germline V gives CDR1 SQVTM, CDR2 ANQGSEA. The CDR3 spells CSVGGINQPQHF. The CDR3 region has the DNA TGCAGTGTTGGCGGTATTAATCAGCCCCAGCATTTT.

The chain couples TRBV6-2 or TRBV6-3 to TRBJ1-1; D not resolved. Germline V CDR1 and CDR2: MNHEY, SVGEGT. This CDR3 is 14 amino acids long. V was pared by 6 bases and J by 1 base, with 12 bases between. CDR3 sequence (DNA): TGTGCCAGCAGGCGGTCGGGGTGGAACACTGAAGCTTTCTTT. Translating it yields CASRRSGWNTEAFF.

This clone was counted a few times. The chain is built from TRBV24-1 and TRBJ2-3; D gene ambiguous. The germline V gene encodes CDR1 KGHDR and CDR2 SFDVKD. The CDR3 runs to 14 residues. With 1 base removed from V and 5 bases from J, the gap between germline ends came to 9 bases. CDR3 loop: CATSDFGFEDTQYF. Written as DNA, the CDR3 is TGTGCCACCAGTGATTTTGGCTTTGAAGATACGCAGTATTTT.

The chain has TRBV6-1 and TRBJ1-1, with D perhaps TRBD1 (6 bases). Germline V gives CDR1 MNHNS, CDR2 SASEGT. The CDR3 spans 13 residues. The V end lost 6 bases, the J end lost 0 bases, and 8 bases lay between the germline ends. The CDR3 DNA follows: TGTGCCAGCAGACAGGGAGTGAACACTGAAGCTTTCTTT. Translated, it gives CASRQGVNTEAFF.

The rearrangement links TRBV6-2 or TRBV6-3 to TRBJ2-2; 7 bases line up with TRBD1. CDR3 size: 14 residues. V gave up 0 bases and J gave up 8 bases; unmatched junction bases: 3. Germline loops: CDR1 MNHEY, CDR2 SVGEGT. The CDR3 nucleotides are TGTGCCAGCAGTTACTCAATGGACAGGGGGGAGCTGTTTTTT. This encodes CASSYSMDRGELFF.

The V gene is TRBV6-1, the J gene TRBJ1-1; D gene unclear. The CDR3 consists of 13 residues. Germline CDR1 MNHNS, CDR2 SASEGT. Trimming shortened V by 3 bases and J by 2 bases, and 7 bases separated the two germline ends. CDR3 protein: CASSDLTNTEAFF. CDR3 sequence (DNA): TGTGCCAGCAGTGATTTGACCAACACTGAAGCTTTCTTT.

Details on this clone: A much larger clonotype is one base distant, so this may be a read error. The rearrangement joins TRBV11-1 to TRBJ2-1; TRBD2 aligns across 15 bases. Germline CDR1 and CDR2: SGHAT and FQDESV (reference sequence). The CDR3 spans 18 residues. Here the CDR3 reads CASSLLPGLAGGDNDQFF. Here the CDR3 DNA reads TGTGCCAGCAGCTTACTTCCGGGACTAGCGGGAGGAGACAATGACCAGTTCTTC.